This T cell receptor (beta chain) stems from a study of control samples from healthy donors and cancer patients. The CDR3 has 13 residues. The germline V and J ends were trimmed by 7 bases and 0 bases, with 12 bases remaining between them. Germline V gene sequence: CDR1 SQVTM, CDR2 ANQGSEA. This clone appeared once. Clones were sequenced by immunoSEQ multiplex PCR, and TCRdb holds only the in-frame ones, with some missing. Of about 190,000 clones listed, about 89% are singletons. The material sequenced was blood. This receptor was taken from a man aged 30 to 39 in good health. The genes are TRBV29-1 and TRBJ1-2; D not certain. The CDR3 sequence is CSARKLANYGYTF. The CDR3 nucleotides are TGCAGCGCCAGAAAGTTAGCTAACTATGGCTACACCTTC. Together with reference TRBV29-1 and TRBJ1-2, the CDR3 gives the full variable domain: SAVISQKPSRDICQRGTSLTIQCQVDSQVTMMFWYRQQPGQSLTLIATANQGSEATYESGFVIDKFPISRPNLTFSTLTVSNMSPEDSSIYLCSARKLANYGYTFGSGTRLTVV.